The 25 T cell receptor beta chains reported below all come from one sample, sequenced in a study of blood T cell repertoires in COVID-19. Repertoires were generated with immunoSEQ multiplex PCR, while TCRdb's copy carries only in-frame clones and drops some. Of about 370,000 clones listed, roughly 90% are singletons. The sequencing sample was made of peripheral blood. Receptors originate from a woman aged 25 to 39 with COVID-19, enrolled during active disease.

The CDR3 region is CASSFAEQETQYF. CDR3 coding DNA: TGTGCCAGCAGCTTTGCGGAACAAGAGACCCAGTACTTC. The rearrangement joins TRBV5-6 to TRBJ2-5; D is uncertain. The CDR3 loop spans 13 amino acids. V lost 2 bases, J lost 2 bases, and 7 bases lay in between. Germline lookup yields CDR1 SGHDT and CDR2 YYEEEE.

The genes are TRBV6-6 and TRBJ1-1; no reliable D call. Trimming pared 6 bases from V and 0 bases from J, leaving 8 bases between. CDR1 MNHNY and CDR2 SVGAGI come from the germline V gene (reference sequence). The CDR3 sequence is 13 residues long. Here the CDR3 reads CASRPRLNTEAFF. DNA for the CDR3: TGTGCCAGCAGACCCAGGCTGAACACTGAAGCTTTCTTT.

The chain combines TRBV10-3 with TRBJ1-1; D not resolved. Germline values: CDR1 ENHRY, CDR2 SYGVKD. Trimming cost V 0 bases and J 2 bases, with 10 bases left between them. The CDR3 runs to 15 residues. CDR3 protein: CAISESTVSNTEAFF. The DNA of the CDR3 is TGTGCCATCAGTGAGTCCACAGTGTCTAACACTGAAGCTTTCTTT.

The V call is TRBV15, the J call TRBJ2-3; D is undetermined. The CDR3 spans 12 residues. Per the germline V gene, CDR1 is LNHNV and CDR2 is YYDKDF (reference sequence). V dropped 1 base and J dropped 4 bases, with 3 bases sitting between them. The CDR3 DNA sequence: TGTGCCACCAGCAGAGCTCCAGATACGCAGTATTTT. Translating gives CATSRAPDTQYF.

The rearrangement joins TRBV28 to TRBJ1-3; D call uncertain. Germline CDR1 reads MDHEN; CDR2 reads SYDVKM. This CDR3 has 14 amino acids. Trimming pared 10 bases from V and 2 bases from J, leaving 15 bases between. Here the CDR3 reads CATTVSLAGNTIYF. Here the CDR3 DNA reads TGTGCCACAACAGTTTCTCTGGCTGGAAACACCATATATTTT.

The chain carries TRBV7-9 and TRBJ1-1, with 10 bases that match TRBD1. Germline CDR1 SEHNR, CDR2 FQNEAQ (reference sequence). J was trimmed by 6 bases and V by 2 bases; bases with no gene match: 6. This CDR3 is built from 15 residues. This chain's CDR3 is CASSLTGTGAPEAFF. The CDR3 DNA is TGTGCCAGCAGCTTAACCGGGACAGGGGCACCTGAAGCTTTCTTT.

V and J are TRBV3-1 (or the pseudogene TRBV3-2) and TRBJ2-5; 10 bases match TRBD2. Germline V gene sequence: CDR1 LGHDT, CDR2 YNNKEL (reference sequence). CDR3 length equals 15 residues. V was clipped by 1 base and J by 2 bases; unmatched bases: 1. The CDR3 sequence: CASSQALAGQETQYF. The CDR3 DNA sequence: TGTGCCAGCAGCCAAGCACTAGCGGGGCAAGAGACCCAGTACTTC.

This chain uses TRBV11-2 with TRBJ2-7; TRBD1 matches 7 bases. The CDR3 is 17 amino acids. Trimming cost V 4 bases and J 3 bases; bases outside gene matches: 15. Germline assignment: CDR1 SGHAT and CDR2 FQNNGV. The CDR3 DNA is TGTGCCAGCAGCTCAATAAAACGACAGGGCGGGCGCTACGAGCAGTACTTC. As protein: CASSSIKRQGGRYEQYF. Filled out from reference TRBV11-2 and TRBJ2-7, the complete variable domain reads EAGVAQSPRYKIIEKRQSVAFWCNPISGHATLYWYQQILGQGPKLLIQFQNNGVVDDSQLPKDRFSAERLKGVDSTLKIQPAKLEDSAVYLCASSSIKRQGGRYEQYFGPGTRLTVT.

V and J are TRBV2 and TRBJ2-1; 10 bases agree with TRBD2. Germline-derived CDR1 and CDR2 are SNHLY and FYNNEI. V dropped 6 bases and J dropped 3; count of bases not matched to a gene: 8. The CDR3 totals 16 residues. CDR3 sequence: CASRNVAGGFYNEQFF. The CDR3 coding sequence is TGTGCCAGCAGAAACGTAGCGGGGGGCTTCTACAATGAGCAGTTCTTC.

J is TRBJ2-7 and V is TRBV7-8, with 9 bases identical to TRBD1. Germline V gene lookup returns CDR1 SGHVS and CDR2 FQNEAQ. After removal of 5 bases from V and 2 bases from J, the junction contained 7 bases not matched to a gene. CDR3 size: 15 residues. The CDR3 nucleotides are TGTGCCAGCAGCAGCACCGGGACAGGGCCCTACGAGCAGTACTTC. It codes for CASSSTGTGPYEQYF.

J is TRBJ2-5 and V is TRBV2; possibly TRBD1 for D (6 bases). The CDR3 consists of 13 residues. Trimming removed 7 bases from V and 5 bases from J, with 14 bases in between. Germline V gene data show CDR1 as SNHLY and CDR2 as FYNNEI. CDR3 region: CASIGRGWETQYF. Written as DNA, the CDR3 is TGTGCCAGCATCGGTAGGGGGTGGGAGACCCAGTACTTC.

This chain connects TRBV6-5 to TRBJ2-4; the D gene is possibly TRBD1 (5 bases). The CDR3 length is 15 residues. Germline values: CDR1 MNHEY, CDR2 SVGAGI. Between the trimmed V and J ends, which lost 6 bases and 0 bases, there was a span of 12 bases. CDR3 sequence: CASSPTGLAKNIQYF. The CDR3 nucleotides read TGTGCCAGCAGCCCCACAGGATTAGCCAAAAACATTCAGTACTTC.

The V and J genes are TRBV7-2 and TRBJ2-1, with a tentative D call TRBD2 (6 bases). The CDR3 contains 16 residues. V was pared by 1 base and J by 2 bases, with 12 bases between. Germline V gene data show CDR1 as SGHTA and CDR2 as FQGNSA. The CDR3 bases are TGTGCCAGCAGCTTAGACGGGACTCCACCCTACAATGAGCAGTTCTTC. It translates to CASSLDGTPPYNEQFF.

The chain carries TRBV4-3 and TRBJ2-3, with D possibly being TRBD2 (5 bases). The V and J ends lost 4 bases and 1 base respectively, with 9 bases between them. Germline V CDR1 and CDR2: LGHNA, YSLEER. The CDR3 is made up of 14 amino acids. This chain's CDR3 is CASSRLRRTDTQYF. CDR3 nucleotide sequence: TGCGCCAGCAGCCGACTACGCCGCACAGATACGCAGTATTTT.

CDR3 in DNA: TGTGCCAGTAGTATTTTGCTCGGTCGTCGGGAGCAGTACTTC. Amino acid sequence: CASSILLGRREQYF. The gene calls are TRBV19 and TRBJ2-7; D is ambiguous. This CDR3 has 14 amino acids. With 3 bases removed from V and 7 bases from J, the gap between germline ends came to 16 bases. Germline V gene sequence: CDR1 LNHDA, CDR2 SQIVND (reference sequence).

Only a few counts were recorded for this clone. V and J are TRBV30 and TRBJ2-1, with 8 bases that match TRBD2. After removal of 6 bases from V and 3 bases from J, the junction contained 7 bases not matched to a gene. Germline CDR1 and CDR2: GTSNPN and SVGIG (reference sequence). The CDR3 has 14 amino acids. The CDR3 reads CACLGTRDYNEQFF. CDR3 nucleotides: TGTGCCTGCCTGGGGACTAGGGACTACAATGAGCAGTTCTTC.

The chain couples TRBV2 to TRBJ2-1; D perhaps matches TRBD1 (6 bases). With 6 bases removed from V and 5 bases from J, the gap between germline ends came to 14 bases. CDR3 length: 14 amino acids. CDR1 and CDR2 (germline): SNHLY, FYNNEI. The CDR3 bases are TGTGCCAGCAGGAGTTCTCAGGGGCACAATGAGCAGTTCTTC. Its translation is CASRSSQGHNEQFF.

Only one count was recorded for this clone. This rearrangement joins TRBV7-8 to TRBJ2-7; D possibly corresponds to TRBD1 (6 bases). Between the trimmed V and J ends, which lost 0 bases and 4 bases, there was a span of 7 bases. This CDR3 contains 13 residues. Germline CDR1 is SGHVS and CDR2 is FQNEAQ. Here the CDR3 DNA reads TGTGCCAGCAGCTTAGCGGGGGCATACGAGCAGTACTTC. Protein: CASSLAGAYEQYF. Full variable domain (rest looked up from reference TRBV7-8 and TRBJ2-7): GAGVSQSPRYKVAKRGQDVALRCDPISGHVSLFWYQQALGQGPEFLTYFQNEAQLDKSGLPSDRFFAERPEGSVSTLKIQRTQQEDSAVYLCASSLAGAYEQYFGPGTRLTVT.

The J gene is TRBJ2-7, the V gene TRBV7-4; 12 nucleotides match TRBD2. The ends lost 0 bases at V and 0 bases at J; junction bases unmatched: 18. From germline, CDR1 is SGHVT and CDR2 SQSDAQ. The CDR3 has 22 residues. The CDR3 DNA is TGTGCCAGCAGCTTAGCCCCCCGCCGCAAATGGACTAGCGGGGAGAGCTCCTACGAGCAGTACGTC. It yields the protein CASSLAPRRKWTSGESSYEQYV.

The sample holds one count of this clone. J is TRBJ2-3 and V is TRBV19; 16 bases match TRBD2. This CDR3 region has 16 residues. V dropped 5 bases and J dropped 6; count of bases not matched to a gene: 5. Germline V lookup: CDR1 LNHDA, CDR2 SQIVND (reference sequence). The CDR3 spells CASSLGLAGGGDTQYF. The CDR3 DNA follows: TGTGCCAGTAGTTTGGGACTAGCGGGAGGGGGGGATACGCAGTATTTT.

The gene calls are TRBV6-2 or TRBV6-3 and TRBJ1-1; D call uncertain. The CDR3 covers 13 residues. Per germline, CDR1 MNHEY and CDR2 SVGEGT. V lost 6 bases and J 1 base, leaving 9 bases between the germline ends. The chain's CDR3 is CASSITRNTEAFF. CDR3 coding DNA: TGTGCCAGCAGCATAACAAGGAACACTGAAGCTTTCTTT.

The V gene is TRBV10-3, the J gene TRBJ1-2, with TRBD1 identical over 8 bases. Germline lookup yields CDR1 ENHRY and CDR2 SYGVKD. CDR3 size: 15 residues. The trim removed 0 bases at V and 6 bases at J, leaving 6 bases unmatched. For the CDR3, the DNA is TGTGCCATCAGTGAGTCGAGTACAGGGGGAGATGGCTACACCTTC. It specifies CAISESSTGGDGYTF.

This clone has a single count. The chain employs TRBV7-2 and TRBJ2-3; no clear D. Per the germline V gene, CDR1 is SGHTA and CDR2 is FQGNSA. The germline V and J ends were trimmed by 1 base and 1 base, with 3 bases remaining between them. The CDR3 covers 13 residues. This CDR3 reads CASSLVGTDTQYF. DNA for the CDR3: TGTGCCAGCAGCTTAGTAGGCACAGATACGCAGTATTTT.

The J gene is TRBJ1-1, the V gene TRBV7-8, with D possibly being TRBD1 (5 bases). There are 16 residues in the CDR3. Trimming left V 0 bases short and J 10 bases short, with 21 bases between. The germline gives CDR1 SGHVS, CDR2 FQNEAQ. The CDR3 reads CASSLAYRQCCRGAFF. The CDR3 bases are TGTGCCAGCAGCTTAGCCTACCGACAGTGTTGTCGAGGAGCTTTCTTT.

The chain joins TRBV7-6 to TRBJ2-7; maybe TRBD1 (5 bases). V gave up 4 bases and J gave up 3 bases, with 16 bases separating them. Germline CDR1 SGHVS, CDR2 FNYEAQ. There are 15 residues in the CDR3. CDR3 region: CASSSYRGKGYEQYF. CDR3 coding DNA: TGTGCCAGCAGCTCGTATAGGGGAAAGGGCTACGAGCAGTACTTC.